These 19 T cell receptor beta chains originate from one sample sequenced in a study of Ad26.COV2.S vaccination and SARS-CoV-2 variants. Data came from immunoSEQ multiplex PCR; TCRdb stores just in-frame clones and leaves some out. The sample holds over 400,000 clones, 75% to 90% seen once. This sample's treatment: 19 received Ad26.COV2.S at low or high dose, single or two shots; about 5 received placebo; per-sample allocation not given. The samples were gathered on day 63 after the first injection of vaccine or placebo. Here the sequenced sample was peripheral blood, taken in a trial of Ad26.COV2.S vaccine versus placebo. The receptors stem from a person between 18 and 59 years old who received the Ad26.COV2.S COVID-19 vaccine or a placebo.

The chain has TRBV30 and TRBJ2-3; TRBD2 is a possible D gene (5 bases). This CDR3 is built from 14 residues. Trimming took off 7 bases at V and 2 bases at J, with 16 bases between the two ends. CDR1 and CDR2 from the germline V gene are GTSNPN and SVGIG (reference sequence). The CDR3 DNA follows: TGTGCCTCTACGCGGCGGGTGACCACAGATACGCAGTATTTT. It yields the protein CASTRRVTTDTQYF.

The rearrangement uses TRBV9 and TRBJ1-1; D is undetermined. The CDR3 totals 16 residues. Germline V lookup: CDR1 SGDLS, CDR2 YYNGEE. The V gene lost 0 bases and the J gene lost 1 base, with 13 bases spanning the gap. The CDR3 here is CASSVAAITTNTEAFF. CDR3 nucleotide sequence: TGTGCCAGCAGCGTAGCGGCGATCACAACGAACACTGAAGCTTTCTTT.

This clone was counted a single time. The chain links TRBV7-2 to TRBJ2-2, with a weak D call TRBD1 (5 bases). V was shortened by 5 bases and J by 4 bases, with 17 bases between the two germline ends. The CDR3 runs to 16 residues. Germline assignment: CDR1 SGHTA and CDR2 FQGNSA. This CDR3 reads CASSLMAGSGTGELFF. CDR3 coding DNA: TGTGCCAGCAGCCTAATGGCAGGGTCAGGCACCGGGGAGCTGTTTTTT.

V usage is TRBV5-4 and J usage is TRBJ1-4; 9 positions match TRBD1. Trimming cost V 2 bases and J 5 bases; bases outside gene matches: 4. Germline V gene lookup returns CDR1 SGHNT and CDR2 YYREEE (reference sequence). This CDR3 region has 15 residues. CDR3 sequence (DNA): TGTGCCAGCAGCTTTACGGGACAGGGAAATGAAAAACTGTTTTTT. It yields the protein CASSFTGQGNEKLFF.

V is TRBV20-1 and J is TRBJ1-1; D is uncertain. The length of the CDR3 is 11 residues. CDR1 is DFQATT, CDR2 SNEGSKA, per germline (reference sequence). V gave up 5 bases and J gave up 4 bases, with 8 bases separating them. Here the CDR3 reads CSAGGGTEAFF. CDR3 coding DNA: TGCAGTGCTGGAGGAGGCACTGAAGCTTTCTTT.

The rearrangement joins TRBV30 to TRBJ1-5; D not resolved. Germline values: CDR1 GTSNPN, CDR2 SVGIG (reference sequence). V was clipped by 0 bases and J by 4 bases, with 10 bases between them. CDR3 size: 14 residues. The CDR3 is CAWSVPRTNQPQHF. Here the CDR3 DNA reads TGTGCCTGGAGTGTTCCGAGAACAAATCAGCCCCAGCATTTT.

V and J are TRBV5-1 and TRBJ2-3, with D possibly matching TRBD2 (5 bases). The V end was cut by 4 bases, the J end by 4 bases, with 19 bases between. This CDR3 has 16 residues. Germline lookup yields CDR1 SGHRS and CDR2 YFSETQ. Here the CDR3 reads CASSRELRTGADTQYF. As DNA, the CDR3 is TGCGCCAGCAGCAGGGAATTAAGAACCGGGGCAGATACGCAGTATTTT.

The chain couples TRBV27 to TRBJ1-1; no clear D. V gave up 1 base and J gave up 1 base, with 7 bases separating them. CDR1 and CDR2 (germline): MNHEY, SMNVEV (reference sequence). This CDR3 has 14 amino acids. CDR3 amino acids: CASSLLNKNTEAFF. DNA of the CDR3: TGTGCCAGCAGTTTATTGAACAAGAACACTGAAGCTTTCTTT.

Details on this clone: The identical CDR3 is also encoded by other nucleotide sequences in the sample. This chain joins TRBV7-2 and TRBJ1-5; D is uncertain. Trimming shortened V by 1 base and J by 7 bases, and 8 bases separated the two germline ends. The CDR3 has 13 residues. Germline V gives CDR1 SGHTA, CDR2 FQGNSA. DNA of the CDR3: TGTGCCAGCAGCTTAGTCGTAGGACAGCCCCAGCATTTT. Protein sequence: CASSLVVGQPQHF. The variable domain in full, completed from reference TRBV7-2 and TRBJ1-5, reads GAGVSQSPSNKVTEKGKDVELRCDPISGHTALYWYRQSLGQGLEFLIYFQGNSAPDKSGLPSDRFSAERTGGSVSTLTIQRTQQEDSAVYLCASSLVVGQPQHFGDGTRLSIL.

This rearrangement joins TRBV2 to TRBJ2-5; 8 bases fit TRBD2. The CDR3 contains 14 residues. The germline V gene has CDR1 SNHLY and CDR2 FYNNEI. The V gene end was trimmed by 6 bases and the J gene end by 2 bases; junction bases not matched to a gene: 5. The CDR3 sequence is CASRRLANQETQYF. DNA of the CDR3: TGTGCCAGCAGGAGACTAGCGAATCAAGAGACCCAGTACTTC.

This clone has a single count. This chain joins TRBV10-3 and TRBJ2-3; TRBD2 matches 10 bases. The germline gives CDR1 ENHRY, CDR2 SYGVKD. Trimming cost V 4 bases and J 2 bases; bases outside gene matches: 6. The CDR3 is 16 amino acids. For the CDR3, the DNA is TGTGCCATCAGTGGGGAGCGGGGGGGCGACACAGATACGCAGTATTTT. Its protein is CAISGERGGDTDTQYF.

The chain has TRBV5-1 and TRBJ2-7; D remains ambiguous. The CDR3 consists of 14 residues. Germline V CDR1 and CDR2: SGHRS, YFSETQ. The ends were cut back, 4 bases at V and 2 bases at J, with 13 bases in the middle. In DNA form, the CDR3 reads TGCGCCAGCAGCCCGGGTCCAAGAACCTACGAGCAGTACTTC. Its translation: CASSPGPRTYEQYF.

This clone has just one count. V usage is TRBV3-1 (or the pseudogene TRBV3-2) and J usage is TRBJ1-6; the match to TRBD1 covers 9 bases. The germline gives CDR1 LGHDT, CDR2 YNNKEL (reference sequence). The CDR3 covers 16 residues. Trimming at V came to 4 bases and at J to 17 bases, leaving 18 bases not matched to a gene. The CDR3 sequence is CASSLVLQGAPLRIHF. The CDR3 DNA is TGTGCCAGCAGCCTCGTATTACAGGGGGCCCCACTTAGAATCCACTTT.

This rearrangement joins TRBV30 to TRBJ1-5; the D is unclear. The V gene lost 3 bases and the J gene lost 5 bases, with 2 bases spanning the gap. Germline CDR1 is GTSNPN and CDR2 is SVGIG (reference sequence). The CDR3 loop spans 10 amino acids. CDR3 nucleotides: TGTGCCTGGAGGTATCAGCCCCAGCATTTT. Translation gives CAWRYQPQHF.

The rearrangement uses TRBV6-2 or TRBV6-3 and TRBJ2-3; D unclear. Germline V CDR1 and CDR2: MNHEY, SVGEGT. The CDR3 has 11 residues. Trimming took off 2 bases at V and 8 bases at J, with 5 bases between the two ends. The CDR3 DNA reads TGTGCCAGCAGTTACGCTGTTACGCAGTATTTT. Protein product: CASSYAVTQYF.

The chain links TRBV4-3 to TRBJ2-1; D perhaps matches TRBD2 (6 bases). Germline V gene lookup returns CDR1 LGHNA and CDR2 YSLEER. V was pared by 1 base and J by 0 bases, with 22 bases between. CDR3 size: 20 residues. The CDR3 DNA is TGCGCCAGCAGCCAAGTTTACGGCGGGGTCACCGATAGCTCCTACAATGAGCAGTTCTTC. It encodes CASSQVYGGVTDSSYNEQFF.

The chain links TRBV18 to TRBJ1-4; 12 bases align to TRBD1. The germline CDR1 and CDR2 sequences are KGHSH and LQKENI. The CDR3 is 16 amino acids. Trimming removed 2 bases from V and 8 bases from J; junction bases left unmatched: 6. CDR3 nucleotide sequence: TGTGCCAGCTCACCAGCCATCGGGACAGGGGGCGAAAAACTGTTTTTT. Its protein is CASSPAIGTGGEKLFF.

This chain connects TRBV5-1 to TRBJ1-1, with a weak D call TRBD1 (5 bases). This CDR3 has 15 residues. With 0 bases removed from V and 5 bases from J, the gap between germline ends came to 14 bases. Germline CDR1 is SGHRS and CDR2 is YFSETQ. The CDR3 is CASSLDNRIRTEAFF. The CDR3 nucleotides are TGCGCCAGCAGCTTGGACAACAGGATCCGAACTGAAGCTTTCTTT. Together with reference TRBV5-1 and TRBJ1-1, the CDR3 gives the full variable domain: KAGVTQTPRYLIKTRGQQVTLSCSPISGHRSVSWYQQTPGQGLQFLFEYFSETQRNKGNFPGRFSGRQFSNSRSEMNVSTLELGDSALYLCASSLDNRIRTEAFFGQGTRLTVV.

The rearrangement uses TRBV9 and TRBJ2-4; 8 bases agree with TRBD1. Germline loops: CDR1 SGDLS, CDR2 YYNGEE. This CDR3 is 17 amino acids long. V shed 3 bases and J 3 bases; nucleotides not matched to a gene: 11. CDR3 region: CASSASTGEGGKNIQYF. The CDR3 DNA reads as TGTGCCAGCAGCGCCTCGACAGGGGAAGGGGGCAAAAACATTCAGTACTTC.